This record concerns one TCR beta chain sequence. The sample belongs to a study of blood T cell repertoires in COVID-19. This CDR3 contains 18 residues. V shed 1 base, J shed 5 bases, and the junction held 9 bases outside the gene matches. Germline CDR1 reads SEHNR; CDR2 reads FQNEAQ (reference sequence). The protocol was immunoSEQ multiplex PCR, while the TCRdb copy is restricted to in-frame clones and leaves out a portion. The sample holds about 83,000 clones, 86% seen once. This sequence originates from a woman of 80 years or more in a cohort sampled during active or convalescent COVID-19. This chain connects TRBV7-9 to TRBJ2-3, with TRBD2 matching over 13 bases. The sequencing input was peripheral blood. In DNA, the CDR3 is TGTGCCAGCAGCTTAGGAGGACTAGCGGGAGCGCGGGGAGATACGCAGTATTTT. This gives the protein CASSLGGLAGARGDTQYF.